The present T cell receptor (beta chain) was sequenced within a study of cytomegalovirus exposure and HLA in healthy donors. Use of 60 Vbeta and 13 Jbeta primers characterized the PCR. Profiling relied on immunoSEQ multiplex PCR, and the TCRdb table lists in-frame clones only, not all of them. The sample holds roughly 190,000 clones, around 79% seen once. CDR1 is SEHNR, CDR2 FQNEAQ, per germline (reference sequence). The CDR3 runs to 12 residues. The V and J ends lost 1 base and 5 bases respectively, with 5 bases between them. The sequence derives from a woman between 45 and 65 years old in good health and CMV-seronegative. The chain links TRBV7-9 to TRBJ1-1, with D uncertain. The specimen sequenced was PBMCs. The CDR3 DNA reads TGTGCCAGCAGCTTAGGTAGTACTGAAGCTTTCTTT. This sequence encodes CASSLGSTEAFF.